One TCR beta chain is described in this entry. No antigen is known for it. This entry comes from a study of post-analysis software for immune sequencing data. Study-wide points: About five TRBV segments were more frequent in patients than controls; TRBV5-6, TRBV5-1 and TRBV20-1 belonged to this group. Same-batch samples co-clustered strongly by F measure. Normalized Chao1 diversity in multiple sclerosis patients fell significantly below that of controls.

Presence of unique molecular identifiers characterized the TCR beta cDNA libraries. When 1 to 10 million T cells were used, they gave a few hundred thousand cDNA molecules. In TCRdb, the PCR reads were re-called with MiXCR into one record per CDR3 protein. The table lists fewer than 900,000 distinct CDR3 sequences, about 43% of them singletons. CDR3 length: 15 amino acids. V was trimmed by 1 base and J by 0 bases, leaving 7 bases between them. The germline gives CDR1 SGHTA, CDR2 FQGNSA. Sample: blood. The TCR sequence derives from a girl between 5 and 17 years old with multiple sclerosis. The V call is TRBV7-2, the J call TRBJ2-1; a possible D gene is TRBD1 (5 bases). CDR3 sequence: CASSLEGRSYNEQFF. CDR3 sequence (DNA): TGTGCCAGCAGCTTAGAGGGGCGCTCCTACAATGAGCAGTTCTTC.